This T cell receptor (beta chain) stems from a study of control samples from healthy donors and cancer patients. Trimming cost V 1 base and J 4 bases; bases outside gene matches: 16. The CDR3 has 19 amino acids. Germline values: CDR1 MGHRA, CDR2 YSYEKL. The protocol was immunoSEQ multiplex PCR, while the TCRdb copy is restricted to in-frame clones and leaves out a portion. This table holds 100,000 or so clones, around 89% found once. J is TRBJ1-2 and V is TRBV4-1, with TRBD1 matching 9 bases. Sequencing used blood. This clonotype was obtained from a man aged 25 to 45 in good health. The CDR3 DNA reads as TGCGCCAGCAGCCAAGTTGGTGGATTTCTGGGACAGGGCGGCTATGGCTACACCTTC. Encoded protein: CASSQVGGFLGQGGYGYTF.